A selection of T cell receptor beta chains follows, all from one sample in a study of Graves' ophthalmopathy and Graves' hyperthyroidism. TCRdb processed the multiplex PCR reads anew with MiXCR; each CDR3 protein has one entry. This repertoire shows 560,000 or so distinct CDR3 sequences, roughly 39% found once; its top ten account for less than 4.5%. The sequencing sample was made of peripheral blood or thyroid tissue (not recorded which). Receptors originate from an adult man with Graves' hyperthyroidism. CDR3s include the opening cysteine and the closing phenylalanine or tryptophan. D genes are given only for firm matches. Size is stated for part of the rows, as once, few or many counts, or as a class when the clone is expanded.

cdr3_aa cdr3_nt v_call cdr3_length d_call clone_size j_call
CASSQAGIGAAYEQYF TGTGCCAGCAGCCAAGCTGGGATAGGGGCGGCCTACGAGCAGTACTTC TRBV4-2 16 . . TRBJ2-7
CATSRPGQGTQPQHF TGTGCCACCAGCAGACCAGGACAGGGGACTCAGCCCCAGCATTTT TRBV15 15 TRBD1 . TRBJ1-5
CSARETGGLEKLFF TGCAGTGCTAGGGAGACAGGGGGCTTAGAAAAACTGTTTTTT TRBV20-1 14 TRBD1 few TRBJ1-4
CASNEQGWDTQYF TGCGCCAGCAATGAACAGGGATGGGATACGCAGTATTTT TRBV10-2 13 . few TRBJ2-3
CASSVRGRATDTQYF TGTGCCAGCAGCGTACGGGGCAGGGCGACGGATACGCAGTATTTT TRBV12-3/TRBV12-4 15 . . TRBJ2-3
CASSLGRTGSTTGELFF TGTGCCAGCAGCTTAGGGCGGACAGGGTCGACCACCGGGGAGCTGTTTTTT TRBV7-6 17 TRBD1 many TRBJ2-2
CASSAEPGNTIYF TGTGCCAGCAGCGCCGAACCTGGAAACACCATATATTTT TRBV9 13 . many TRBJ1-3
CSVETWAGGPNTEASF TGCAGCGTTGAGACCTGGGCCGGGGGGCCGAACACTGAAGCTTCCTTT TRBV29-1 16 . . TRBJ1-1
CASRLDALAGGPKTQYF TGTGCCAGCAGGCTCGACGCCCTAGCGGGAGGGCCCAAGACCCAGTACTTC TRBV6-5 17 TRBD2 many TRBJ2-5
CAIRPGQGIEQYF TGTGCCATCAGGCCGGGACAGGGGATCGAGCAGTACTTC TRBV10-3 13 TRBD1 . TRBJ2-7
CATSDSGTGGNQPQHF TGTGCCACCAGTGACTCCGGGACAGGGGGCAATCAGCCCCAGCATTTT TRBV24-1 16 TRBD1 many TRBJ1-5
CASSAPQALFYGYTF TGTGCCAGCAGCGCCCCTCAGGCACTGTTCTATGGCTACACCTTC TRBV5-8 15 . many TRBJ1-2
CASSEDMYGNTIYF TGCGCCAGCAGTGAGGATATGTATGGAAACACCATATATTTT TRBV10-2 14 . many TRBJ1-3
CASRETGAGNTIYF TGTGCCAGCAGGGAGACAGGGGCTGGAAACACCATATATTTT TRBV7-9 14 TRBD1 many TRBJ1-3
CASSFLAGQETQYF TGTGCCAGCAGTTTTCTAGCGGGGCAAGAGACCCAGTACTTC TRBV28 14 TRBD2 . TRBJ2-5
CASGQVLVTQETQYF TGCGCCAGTGGCCAAGTGCTGGTTACCCAAGAGACCCAGTACTTC TRBV4-3 15 . . TRBJ2-5
CASSLGHPETQYF TGTGCCAGCAGCTTAGGACACCCAGAGACCCAGTACTTC TRBV13 13 . many TRBJ2-5
CASSLGRERTGELFF TGTGCCAGCAGTTTAGGGCGGGAGAGGACCGGGGAGCTGTTTTTT TRBV12-3/TRBV12-4 15 TRBD2 . TRBJ2-2
CASRPWVGEQFF TGTGCCAGCAGGCCATGGGTGGGTGAGCAGTTCTTC TRBV2 12 . few TRBJ2-1
CASSQDRGSSGNTIYF TGCGCCAGCAGCCAAGATCGGGGCAGCTCTGGAAACACCATATATTTT TRBV4-1 16 . many TRBJ1-3
CAIRDNDRGDYGYTF TGTGCCATCAGAGATAACGACAGGGGGGACTATGGCTACACCTTC TRBV10-3 15 TRBD1 many TRBJ1-2
CSVEAAGRFEKLFF TGCAGCGTTGAAGCCGCAGGTCGATTTGAAAAACTGTTTTTT TRBV29-1 14 . many TRBJ1-4
CATPIDRAGYGYTF TGTGCCACTCCCATAGACAGGGCCGGCTATGGCTACACCTTC TRBV10-3 14 TRBD1 few TRBJ1-2
CASSIGGSSYEQYF TGTGCCAGTAGTATAGGCGGGAGCTCCTACGAGCAGTACTTC TRBV19 14 TRBD2 many TRBJ2-7
CSAQRGSGTNNEQFF TGCAGTGCTCAGCGGGGTAGCGGAACCAACAATGAGCAGTTCTTT TRBV20-1 15 . . TRBJ1-1
CASSLLAGAEDEQFF TGTGCCAGCAGCTTACTAGCGGGAGCTGAGGATGAGCAGTTCTTC TRBV7-2 15 TRBD2 . TRBJ2-1
CSARDGTSGANEQFF TGCAGTGCTAGAGATGGGACTAGCGGGGCCAATGAGCAGTTCTTC TRBV20-1 15 TRBD2 . TRBJ2-1
CASSEGWGGTNTGELVF TGTGCCAGCAGTGAGGGATGGGGCGGAACGAACACCGGGGAGCTGGTTTTT TRBV6-5 17 . . TRBJ2-2
CASSAGGPESYEQYF TGTGCCAGCAGTGCAGGGGGCCCAGAATCCTACGAGCAGTACTTC TRBV28 15 TRBD1 . TRBJ2-7
CASSAGWGSYEQYF TGTGCCAGCAGTGCTGGTTGGGGCTCCTACGAGCAGTACTTC TRBV7-6 14 . . TRBJ2-7
CSATGTSNYNEQFF TGCAGTGCTACCGGGACTAGCAACTACAATGAGCAGTTCTTC TRBV20-1 14 TRBD2 . TRBJ2-1
CASNMGTGELFF TGTGCCAGCAACATGGGGACGGGGGAGCTGTTTTTT TRBV9 12 . . TRBJ2-2
CASSEGGGNQETQYF TGTGCCAGCAGCGAGGGCGGGGGGAACCAAGAGACCCAGTACTTC TRBV6-5 15 TRBD2 few TRBJ2-5
CAGAWAGLNTEAFF TGTGCCGGTGCGTGGGCAGGGTTGAACACTGAAGCTTTCTTT TRBV10-3 14 . . TRBJ1-1
CASSLAGAGYSGANVLTF TGTGCCAGCAGCTTAGCGGGTGCAGGCTATTCTGGGGCCAACGTCCTGACTTTC TRBV7-8 18 . . TRBJ2-6
CASSQDGYKTQYF TGCGCCAGCAGCCAAGATGGCTATAAGACCCAGTACTTC TRBV4-1 13 . many TRBJ2-5
CASRREVGVPWQYF TGCGCCAGCAGACGTGAAGTGGGAGTACCATGGCAGTACTTC TRBV5-1 14 . many TRBJ2-7
CASSELAGVVGELFF TGCGCCAGCAGTGAATTAGCGGGAGTGGTCGGGGAGCTGTTTTTT TRBV10-2 15 TRBD2 few TRBJ2-2
CASSTGQGNGYTF TGTGCCAGCAGCACGGGACAGGGAAATGGCTACACCTTC TRBV12-3/TRBV12-4 13 TRBD1 many TRBJ1-2
CASSFSLHGYTF TGTGCCAGCAGTTTTAGCTTGCATGGCTACACCTTC TRBV28 12 . . TRBJ1-2
CASREQGPSYNEQYF TGTGCCAGCAGGGAACAGGGGCCCTCCTACAATGAGCAGTACTTC TRBV2 15 TRBD1 . TRBJ2-7
CASRGDISYNQPQHF TGTGCCAGCCGAGGGGACATTTCTTACAATCAGCCCCAGCATTTT TRBV12-3/TRBV12-4 15 . . TRBJ1-5
CAISDSSGQLYEQYF TGTGCCATCAGTGATTCTTCGGGACAGCTCTACGAGCAGTACTTC TRBV10-3 15 TRBD1 . TRBJ2-7
CASSRPGFSGANVLTF TGTGCCAGCAGCCGGCCCGGATTCTCTGGGGCCAACGTCCTGACTTTC TRBV7-9 16 . few TRBJ2-6
CASPVLAGVHEQYF TGCGCCAGTCCAGTACTAGCGGGAGTCCACGAGCAGTACTTC TRBV10-1 14 TRBD2 many TRBJ2-7
CASSTSPGQGLDYEQYF TGTGCCAGCAGTACAAGCCCGGGACAGGGGTTGGACTACGAGCAGTACTTC TRBV6-5 17 TRBD1 . TRBJ2-7
CASSGTAGTEAFF TGTGCCAGCTCCGGGACGGCAGGCACTGAAGCTTTCTTT TRBV9 13 . few TRBJ1-1
CASSLAFGGSPLHF TGTGCCAGCAGCTTGGCCTTCGGTGGTTCACCCCTCCACTTT TRBV7-2 14 . once TRBJ1-6
CASSSPSGTGTQYF TGCGCCAGCAGCTCCCCTAGCGGGACCGGAACCCAGTACTTC TRBV5-1 14 TRBD2 . TRBJ2-5